This entry lists 20 T cell receptor beta chains sequenced from one sample in a study of Ad26.COV2.S vaccination and SARS-CoV-2 variants (dated by TCRdb to the early 2020s). The library was made by the immunoSEQ multiplex PCR assay. This immuneACCESS table, as held by TCRdb, lists in-frame sequences with V and J called but not all clones. Of the missing ones, under half trace to an unresolved V gene in checked studies; the others have no known cause. The sample contains around 420,000 clones, over 75% of them found a single time. The biggest ten clones account for 3.6% of the sample. Explained via the paper, the treatment or condition label denotes: some 20 received Ad26.COV2.S at low or high dose, single or two shots; several received placebo; per-sample allocation not given. Repertoires of vaccine and placebo recipients were sequenced from samples taken on day 63 after the first injection. Source: peripheral blood, taken in a trial of Ad26.COV2.S vaccine versus placebo. The source is a person aged 18-65 years who received the Ad26.COV2.S COVID-19 vaccine or a placebo.

The chain joins TRBV7-9 to TRBJ2-2, with 7 bases matching TRBD2. CDR1 and CDR2 (germline): SEHNR, FQNEAQ (reference sequence). Trimming removed 7 bases from V and 6 bases from J; junction bases left unmatched: 11. This CDR3 spans 15 amino acids. The CDR3 loop reads CASTPTTGRAGELFF. CDR3 sequence (DNA): TGTGCCAGCACCCCTACGACGGGGAGGGCCGGGGAGCTGTTTTTT.

This rearrangement joins TRBV19 to TRBJ1-1; perhaps TRBD1 as D (5 bases). Germline values: CDR1 LNHDA, CDR2 SQIVND (reference sequence). V was cut by 3 bases and J by 1 base, with 12 bases left in between. The CDR3 is 15 amino acids. The CDR3 loop is CASSMGTRGNTEAFF. The CDR3 DNA reads as TGTGCCAGTAGTATGGGGACTCGGGGGAACACTGAAGCTTTCTTT. Based on the CDR3 plus reference TRBV19 and TRBJ1-1, the full variable domain is DGGITQSPKYLFRKEGQNVTLSCEQNLNHDAMYWYRQDPGQGLRLIYYSQIVNDFQKGDIAEGYSVSREKKESFPLTVTSAQKNPTAFYLCASSMGTRGNTEAFFGQGTRLTVV.

J is TRBJ1-1 and V is TRBV3-1 (or the pseudogene TRBV3-2); the D gene is possibly TRBD1 (6 bases). Trimming stripped 1 base from V and 4 bases from J, with 16 bases between. CDR1 LGHDT and CDR2 YNNKEL come from the germline V gene (reference sequence). CDR3 length equals 16 residues. The DNA for the CDR3 is TGTGCCAGCAGCCAAGCAGGGGCCCCTTTGGTCACTGAAGCTTTCTTT. This sequence encodes CASSQAGAPLVTEAFF.

The gene calls are TRBV5-1 and TRBJ1-5, with a possible D match to TRBD1 (5 bases). V dropped 0 bases and J dropped 6 bases, with 13 bases sitting between them. The CDR3 has 15 amino acids. Per the germline V gene, CDR1 is SGHRS and CDR2 is YFSETQ. DNA of the CDR3: TGCGCCAGCAGCTTGGATGGCAGGGTTGGTCAGCCCCAGCATTTT. This gives the protein CASSLDGRVGQPQHF.

This chain uses TRBV5-6 with TRBJ2-2; 10 bases line up with TRBD1. The CDR3 spans 17 residues. With V trimmed by 5 bases and J by 5 bases, 12 bases remained unmatched. Looked up from germline, CDR1 is SGHDT and CDR2 is YYEEEE. CDR3 nucleotides: TGTGCCAGCAGGCGCACCCGGGACAGGGGAGAAACCGGGGAGCTGTTTTTT. Protein sequence: CASRRTRDRGETGELFF.

V and J are TRBV27 and TRBJ2-1; D is perhaps TRBD2 (7 bases). Looked up from germline, CDR1 is MNHEY and CDR2 is SMNVEV (reference sequence). The V end lost 0 bases, the J end lost 6 bases, and 9 bases lay between the germline ends. This CDR3 is 14 amino acids long. Written as DNA, the CDR3 is TGTGCCAGCAGTTTATCGGGGGGGGCCAATGAGCAGTTCTTC. Its translation is CASSLSGGANEQFF.

Written as DNA, the CDR3 is TGTGCCAGCAGTTCAGGGGATCGGGTGGAAAAACTGTTTTTT. Translated, it gives CASSSGDRVEKLFF. The chain is built from TRBV6-5 and TRBJ1-4, with a possible D match to TRBD1 (6 bases). This CDR3 region has 14 residues. CDR1 is MNHEY, CDR2 SVGAGI, per germline. V was cut by 4 bases and J by 8 bases, with 14 bases left in between.

This chain joins TRBV7-6 and TRBJ2-7, with D perhaps matching TRBD1 or TRBD2 (5 bases each). The CDR3 is made up of 16 amino acids. V dropped 4 bases and J dropped 0 bases, with 16 bases sitting between them. Germline assignment: CDR1 SGHVS and CDR2 FNYEAQ. The CDR3 nucleotides read TGTGCCAGCAGCTCCTCGGTCGGGACCTCCTCCTACGAGCAGTACTTC. Protein: CASSSSVGTSSYEQYF.

The chain has TRBV5-1 and TRBJ2-1; TRBD2 matches at 13 bases. Germline V lookup: CDR1 SGHRS, CDR2 YFSETQ. The CDR3 extends over 18 amino acids. Unmatched junction bases numbered 6, after V lost 3 bases and J lost 0 bases. CDR3 protein: CASSWGLAGRSSYNEQFF. The DNA for the CDR3 is TGCGCCAGCAGCTGGGGACTAGCGGGAAGGAGCTCCTACAATGAGCAGTTCTTC.

The V gene is TRBV19, the J gene TRBJ1-1; D is ambiguous. Germline CDR1 reads LNHDA; CDR2 reads SQIVND (reference sequence). The V gene lost 5 bases and the J gene lost 3 bases, with 10 bases spanning the gap. This CDR3 comprises 13 residues. The CDR3 DNA reads as TGTGCCAGTAGTGTTAACAGATACACTGAAGCTTTCTTT. Protein product: CASSVNRYTEAFF.

This sequence joins TRBV12-3 or TRBV12-4 and TRBJ1-1; D not certain. The CDR3 length is 12 residues. The V end was cut by 8 bases, the J end by 6 bases, with 13 bases between. In nucleotides, the CDR3 is TGTGCCAGCGGATGGCGGGTTGCTGAAGCTTTCTTT. Encoded protein: CASGWRVAEAFF.

The chain carries TRBV7-8 and TRBJ2-7; D is ambiguous. V gave up 7 bases and J gave up 2 bases, with 15 bases separating them. Germline V gives CDR1 SGHVS, CDR2 FQNEAQ. This CDR3 spans 14 amino acids. In DNA form, the CDR3 reads TGTGCCAGCACCCCCGCTTACATAACCTACGAGCAGTACTTC. Protein: CASTPAYITYEQYF.

Concerning this clone: This sequence may be a read error, since a much larger clone differs from it by one base. Other DNA sequences of this sample code for an identical CDR3. This sequence joins TRBV7-9 and TRBJ2-1, with 11 bases lining up with TRBD2. The CDR3 extends over 16 amino acids. V gave up 5 bases and J gave up 0 bases; unmatched junction bases: 3. CDR1 and CDR2 from the germline V gene are SEHNR and FQNEAQ (reference sequence). The CDR3 DNA follows: TGTGCCAGCAGCCCTAGCGGGGGGAGCTCCTACAATGAGCAGTTCTTC. Amino acid sequence: CASSPSGGSSYNEQFF.

This chain links TRBV7-2 with TRBJ2-7; TRBD1 matches at 8 bases. The length of the CDR3 is 14 residues. Germline V gene lookup returns CDR1 SGHTA and CDR2 FQGNSA. Trimming removed 5 bases from V and 1 base from J; junction bases left unmatched: 4. DNA of the CDR3: TGTGCCAGCAGCCTGGGACAGGCATCCTACGAGCAGTACTTC. It yields the protein CASSLGQASYEQYF. The full variable domain, completed using reference TRBV7-2 and TRBJ2-7, is GAGVSQSPSNKVTEKGKDVELRCDPISGHTALYWYRQSLGQGLEFLIYFQGNSAPDKSGLPSDRFSAERTGGSVSTLTIQRTQQEDSAVYLCASSLGQASYEQYFGPGTRLTVT.

The chain has TRBV4-1 and TRBJ2-3; no clear D. CDR1 and CDR2 from the germline V gene are MGHRA and YSYEKL. The V and J ends lost 2 bases and 0 bases respectively, with 6 bases between them. This CDR3 region has 14 residues. CDR3 DNA: TGCGCCAGCAGCCAAATCTCTAGCACAGATACGCAGTATTTT. It encodes CASSQISSTDTQYF.

Regarding this clone: One end of the junction fails to match germline, which may point to a read error. V usage is TRBV11-3 and J usage is TRBJ2-7, with D perhaps matching TRBD1 (5 bases). The CDR3 spans 16 residues. Germline assignment: CDR1 SGHNT and CDR2 YENEEA. CDR3 sequence reads: CTSVRRQNLIRYEQYF. In DNA, the CDR3 is TGCACCAGCGTCCGGAGACAGAACCTGATCCGGTACGAGCAGTACTTC.

The rearrangement uses TRBV30 and TRBJ1-2; 10 bases are a match to TRBD1. Germline V CDR1 and CDR2: GTSNPN, SVGIG (reference sequence). J gave up 3 bases and V 5 bases, and 6 bases lay outside the gene matches. This CDR3 spans 14 amino acids. CDR3 amino acids: CAWYFGTGDYGYTF. DNA for the CDR3: TGTGCCTGGTACTTCGGGACAGGGGACTATGGCTACACCTTC.

This clone has just one count. The gene calls are TRBV4-2 and TRBJ2-6; no clear D gene. The CDR3 contains 17 residues. V was cut by 0 bases and J by 4 bases, with 13 bases left in between. Germline V gene lookup returns CDR1 LGHNA and CDR2 YNFKEQ. CDR3 region: CASSQENFGSGANVLTF. The CDR3 coding sequence is TGTGCCAGCAGCCAAGAAAATTTCGGGTCAGGGGCCAACGTCCTGACTTTC.

The chain combines TRBV29-1 with TRBJ1-1, with 8 nucleotides matching TRBD1. The germline V gene has CDR1 SQVTM and CDR2 ANQGSEA. V lost 3 bases and J lost 7; bases outside the gene matches: 10. The CDR3 has 14 amino acids. The CDR3 here is CSVDRGQAAFEAFF. Here the CDR3 DNA reads TGCAGCGTTGATAGGGGACAGGCCGCCTTTGAAGCTTTCTTT.

The DNA for the CDR3 is TGTGCCAGCAGCCAAGATCTGGGGGGGGCAGGGACTAGCGTTACGCAGTATTTT. Its protein is CASSQDLGGAGTSVTQYF. V and J are TRBV4-2 and TRBJ2-3; 10 nucleotides align to TRBD2. With V trimmed by 0 bases and J by 8 bases, 14 bases remained unmatched. Looked up from germline, CDR1 is LGHNA and CDR2 is YNFKEQ. CDR3 length: 18 residues.